A single sample gave rise to the 29 T cell receptor beta chains below, sequenced in a study of CD8 T cells in Susac syndrome. Reverse transcription of about 0.45 to 1 ug RNA was carried out with random hexamers. TCRdb reanalysed the immunoSEQ multiplex PCR reads using MiXCR and keeps one entry per CDR3 protein. The repertoire has some 210,000 distinct CDR3 sequences, about 95% of them found once; the top ten carry around 0.15%. The sample was CD4+ T cells from PBMCs. These receptors all come from a human donor with Susac syndrome.

The rearrangement joins TRBV5-1 to TRBJ2-1; D gene unclear. The CDR3 covers 16 residues. In germline, CDR1 is SGHRS, CDR2 YFSETQ. The V and J ends lost 2 bases and 0 bases respectively, with 12 bases between them. The CDR3 protein is CASSLQTSSSYNEQFF. In DNA, the CDR3 is TGCGCCAGCAGCTTACAGACCTCAAGCTCCTACAATGAGCAGTTCTTC.

J is TRBJ1-3 and V is TRBV15; D not resolved. This CDR3 spans 16 amino acids. Deletions cut 4 bases from V and 0 bases from J, with 13 bases between. Germline V gene sequence: CDR1 LNHNV, CDR2 YYDKDF (reference sequence). CDR3 bases: TGTGCCACCAGCACCCGTACAGCGTTCTCTGGAAACACCATATATTTT. It yields the protein CATSTRTAFSGNTIYF. Drawing the rest from reference TRBV15 and TRBJ1-3, the complete variable domain is DAMVIQNPRYQVTQFGKPVTLSCSQTLNHNVMYWYQQKSSQAPKLLFHYYDKDFNNEADTPDNFQSRRPNTSFCFLDIRSPGLGDTAMYLCATSTRTAFSGNTIYFGEGSWLTVV.

V gene TRBV18 combines with J gene TRBJ1-1, with D perhaps matching TRBD1 (5 bases). The CDR3 is 15 amino acids. The V gene's germline CDR1 is KGHSH and CDR2 LQKENI. Trimming shortened V by 1 base and J by 4 bases, and 13 bases separated the two germline ends. The DNA of the CDR3 is TGTGCCAGCTCACCACTCCCAGGGTATGGCACTGAAGCTTTCTTT. It yields the protein CASSPLPGYGTEAFF.

The CDR3, as DNA: TGTGCCAGCTCACGTGGGACAGGGGACAGCTCTGGGGCCAACGTCCTGACTTTC. This gives the protein CASSRGTGDSSGANVLTF. J is TRBJ2-6 and V is TRBV18, with 10 bases fitting TRBD1. The CDR3 has 18 residues. The junction had 6 bases not matched to a gene; V was cut back by 4 bases and J by 0 bases. CDR1 and CDR2 (germline): KGHSH, LQKENI.

The rearrangement links TRBV6-2 or TRBV6-3 to TRBJ2-2, with D uncertain. Between the trimmed V and J ends, which lost 7 bases and 0 bases, there was a span of 9 bases. The germline V gene has CDR1 MNHEY and CDR2 SVGEGT. This CDR3 has 14 amino acids. DNA of the CDR3: TGTGCCAGCAAACTGACGTCGAACACCGGGGAGCTGTTTTTT. Protein product: CASKLTSNTGELFF.

The gene calls are TRBV6-2 or TRBV6-3 and TRBJ2-1, with 8 bases matching TRBD1. V shed 5 bases and J 13 bases; nucleotides not matched to a gene: 4. The length of the CDR3 is 11 residues. Per germline, CDR1 MNHEY and CDR2 SVGEGT. The CDR3 loop reads CASSPGQGQFF. The CDR3 DNA sequence: TGTGCCAGCAGTCCCGGACAGGGTCAGTTCTTC.

The V gene is TRBV7-3, the J gene TRBJ1-4; D call uncertain. Germline CDR1 reads SGHTA; CDR2 reads FQGTGA. The CDR3 totals 11 residues. CDR3 sequence: CGAATNEKLFF. The CDR3 nucleotides are TGTGGGGCGGCAACTAATGAAAAACTGTTTTTT.

The V and J genes are TRBV27 and TRBJ2-7, with TRBD1 matching 7 bases. The V segment lost 5 bases and the J segment 3 bases; nucleotides outside the gene matches: 4. The CDR3 covers 13 residues. Per the germline V gene, CDR1 is MNHEY and CDR2 is SMNVEV (reference sequence). In nucleotides, the CDR3 is TGTGCCAGCAGTAGGGGGCACAACTACGAGCAGTACTTC. This sequence encodes CASSRGHNYEQYF.

The chain uses TRBV9 and TRBJ2-3, with TRBD1 as a possible D gene (6 bases). The CDR3 runs to 14 residues. CDR1 and CDR2 (germline): SGDLS, YYNGEE. Trimming pared 3 bases from V and 10 bases from J, leaving 18 bases between. The CDR3 here is CASSAWGTSIAQYF. The CDR3 DNA follows: TGTGCCAGCAGCGCGTGGGGGACATCCATCGCGCAGTATTTT.

The chain carries TRBV20-1 and TRBJ2-3; 8 bases match TRBD2. The CDR3 loop spans 15 amino acids. Trimming removed 5 bases from V and 0 bases from J; junction bases left unmatched: 7. Per germline, CDR1 DFQATT and CDR2 SNEGSKA (reference sequence). In DNA, the CDR3 is TGCAGTGCTCCCATAGCGGGAAGTAGCACAGATACGCAGTATTTT. Protein sequence: CSAPIAGSSTDTQYF.

V gene TRBV12-3 or TRBV12-4 combines with J gene TRBJ1-2; D is undetermined. This CDR3 comprises 10 residues. The V gene lost 3 bases and the J gene lost 10 bases, with 6 bases spanning the gap. The CDR3 sequence: CASSFGDYTF. The CDR3 nucleotides read TGTGCCAGCAGTTTCGGGGACTACACCTTC.

The chain's CDR3 is CASSHRGGSDYGYTF. As DNA, the CDR3 is TGTGCCAGCAGCCACAGGGGGGGCAGCGACTATGGCTACACCTTC. This chain links TRBV7-2 with TRBJ1-2; 8 nucleotides align to TRBD1. The V and J ends lost 5 bases and 3 bases, in that order; junction bases with no gene match: 8. Looked up from germline, CDR1 is SGHTA and CDR2 is FQGNSA. This CDR3 has 15 residues.

The chain joins TRBV7-9 to TRBJ1-6, with D unresolved. Germline V gives CDR1 SEHNR, CDR2 FQNEAQ (reference sequence). The CDR3 contains 14 residues. V was clipped by 2 bases and J by 8 bases, with 10 bases between them. Written as DNA, the CDR3 is TGTGCCAGCAGCTTAAGCGGGAGAGATTCACCCCTCCACTTT. As protein: CASSLSGRDSPLHF.

CDR3 bases: TGTGCCAGCAGCCCTCTGGACTTTAGGGAGACCCAGTACTTC. This translates into CASSPLDFRETQYF. The chain carries TRBV7-2 and TRBJ2-5; D is possibly TRBD2 (5 bases). Trimming pared 5 bases from V and 5 bases from J, leaving 15 bases between. Germline values: CDR1 SGHTA, CDR2 FQGNSA. This CDR3 has 14 amino acids.

The chain employs TRBV5-1 and TRBJ1-2; D is ambiguous. CDR1 and CDR2 from the germline V gene are SGHRS and YFSETQ. The CDR3 has 15 amino acids. V shed 3 bases and J shed 0 bases, with 12 bases lying between them. The chain's CDR3 is CASSYREPSNYGYTF. CDR3 sequence (DNA): TGCGCCAGCAGCTACCGGGAACCGTCTAACTATGGCTACACCTTC.

This chain uses TRBV30 with TRBJ1-2, with a tentative D call TRBD1 (5 bases). CDR1 is GTSNPN, CDR2 SVGIG, per germline (reference sequence). Between the trimmed V and J ends, which lost 2 bases and 6 bases, there was a span of 13 bases. This CDR3 has 13 residues. The CDR3 DNA is TGTGCCTGGAGTATCCCCCCGGGGGATGGCTACACCTTC. Its protein is CAWSIPPGDGYTF.

This chain uses TRBV20-1 with TRBJ2-3; D is undetermined. CDR3 length equals 12 residues. V was trimmed by 3 bases and J by 4 bases, leaving 8 bases between them. Per germline, CDR1 DFQATT and CDR2 SNEGSKA (reference sequence). The CDR3 region is CSARAQADTQYF. Here the CDR3 DNA reads TGCAGTGCTAGGGCCCAAGCAGATACGCAGTATTTT.

This chain links TRBV4-3 with TRBJ2-1; 7 nucleotides agree with TRBD1. The junction had 10 bases not matched to a gene; V was cut back by 0 bases and J by 5 bases. CDR1 and CDR2 from the germline V gene are LGHNA and YSLEER. The length of the CDR3 is 17 residues. The CDR3 region is CASSQDSRGPGNNEQFF. The CDR3 region has the DNA TGCGCCAGCAGCCAAGATTCGAGGGGGCCTGGAAACAATGAGCAGTTCTTC.

The rearrangement uses TRBV12-5 and TRBJ2-5; D ambiguous. This CDR3 is built from 12 residues. V dropped 7 bases and J dropped 3 bases, with 9 bases sitting between them. Germline CDR1 is LGHNT and CDR2 is FRNRAP. CDR3 coding DNA: TGTGCTAGTGCCCCCCAGGAAGAGACCCAGTACTTC. Translating it yields CASAPQEETQYF. Based on the CDR3 plus reference TRBV12-5 and TRBJ2-5, the full variable domain is DARVTQTPRHKVTEMGQEVTMRCQPILGHNTVFWYRQTMMQGLELLAYFRNRAPLDDSGMPKDRFSAEMPDATLATLKIQPSEPRDSAVYFCASAPQEETQYFGPGTRLLVL.

The rearrangement links TRBV11-3 to TRBJ2-2; D is ambiguous. Germline CDR1 SGHNT, CDR2 YENEEA. Trimming took 1 base from V and 7 from J, leaving 19 bases between them. This CDR3 contains 17 residues. The CDR3 region is CASSLAGEEELGGELFF. The CDR3, as DNA: TGTGCCAGCAGCTTAGCGGGTGAAGAGGAACTGGGCGGGGAGCTGTTTTTT.

The rearrangement uses TRBV18 and TRBJ2-5; 7 bases map to TRBD1. V dropped 2 bases and J dropped 0; count of bases not matched to a gene: 0. CDR3 length: 14 residues. Germline-derived CDR1 and CDR2 are KGHSH and LQKENI. The CDR3 sequence is CASSPGTDQETQYF. CDR3 nucleotides: TGTGCCAGCTCACCAGGGACAGACCAAGAGACCCAGTACTTC.

This chain uses TRBV12-3 or TRBV12-4 with TRBJ2-1, with 11 bases fitting TRBD1. Trimming cost V 6 bases and J 9 bases; bases outside gene matches: 4. The CDR3 has 13 amino acids. Written as DNA, the CDR3 is TGTGCCAGCAGCCGGACAGGGGGCAGTGAGCAGTTCTTC. Protein sequence: CASSRTGGSEQFF.

The chain recombines TRBV27 with TRBJ2-1, with D possibly being TRBD2 (7 bases). Germline V gene lookup returns CDR1 MNHEY and CDR2 SMNVEV (reference sequence). V gave up 5 bases and J gave up 5 bases, with 22 bases separating them. The CDR3 length is 17 residues. Here the CDR3 DNA reads TGTGCCAGCAGTCGGGGGGCGGCCCCGGCTTTACACAATGAGCAGTTCTTC. Translation: CASSRGAAPALHNEQFF.

This clonotype was observed a single time. The CDR3 bases are TGTGCCTGGACCCACTCGACAGGGGCCAACTATGGCTACACCTTC. Translation gives CAWTHSTGANYGYTF. The chain couples TRBV30 to TRBJ1-2, with 8 positions matching TRBD1. Germline CDR1 reads GTSNPN; CDR2 reads SVGIG (reference sequence). V dropped 4 bases and J dropped 2; count of bases not matched to a gene: 9. This CDR3 is 15 amino acids long. Full variable domain (remainder filled in from reference TRBV30 and TRBJ1-2): SQTIHQWPATLVQPVGSPLSLECTVEGTSNPNLYWYRQAAGRGLQLLFYSVGIGQISSEVPQNLSASRPQDRQFILSSKKLLLSDSGFYLCAWTHSTGANYGYTFGSGTRLTVV.

The chain recombines TRBV5-6 with TRBJ2-7, with TRBD2 identical over 8 bases. V dropped 7 bases and J dropped 0; count of bases not matched to a gene: 6. The CDR3 length is 14 residues. CDR1 is SGHDT, CDR2 YYEEEE, per germline. The CDR3 region is CASGRGGISYEQYF. The CDR3 DNA follows: TGTGCCAGCGGCCGCGGGGGGATCTCCTACGAGCAGTACTTC. The entire variable domain, with the rest obtained from reference TRBV5-6 and TRBJ2-7, is as follows: DAGVTQSPTHLIKTRGQQVTLRCSPKSGHDTVSWYQQALGQGPQFIFQYYEEEERQRGNFPDRFSGHQFPNYSSELNVNALLLGDSALYLCASGRGGISYEQYFGPGTRLTVT.

The chain couples TRBV7-6 to TRBJ2-5, with D possibly TRBD1 on 6 matching bases. In germline, CDR1 is SGHVS, CDR2 FNYEAQ. Trimming cost V 1 base and J 4 bases, with 7 bases left between them. CDR3 length: 13 amino acids. This CDR3 reads CASSLGTVETQYF. Here the CDR3 DNA reads TGTGCCAGCAGCTTAGGGACAGTAGAGACCCAGTACTTC. The complete variable domain, with remaining parts taken from reference TRBV7-6 and TRBJ2-5, reads GAGVSQSPRYKVTKRGQDVALRCDPISGHVSLYWYRQALGQGPEFLTYFNYEAQQDKSGLPNDRFSAERPEGSISTLTIQRTEQRDSAMYRCASSLGTVETQYFGPGTRLLVL.

V usage is TRBV20-1 and J usage is TRBJ1-1; 7 bases map to TRBD1. Germline V gene data show CDR1 as DFQATT and CDR2 as SNEGSKA (reference sequence). After removal of 4 bases from V and 7 bases from J, the junction contained 9 bases not matched to a gene. The CDR3 is 13 residues long. The CDR3 sequence: CSATQGGAFEAFF. In nucleotides, the CDR3 is TGCAGTGCTACCCAGGGGGGGGCCTTTGAAGCTTTCTTT.

The rearrangement joins TRBV30 to TRBJ1-1; D gene ambiguous. Trimming shortened V by 0 bases and J by 5 bases, and 7 bases separated the two germline ends. The V gene's germline CDR1 is GTSNPN and CDR2 SVGIG (reference sequence). This CDR3 is 12 amino acids long. The CDR3 DNA follows: TGTGCCTGGAGTGTGACACCGACTGAAGCTTTCTTT. Its translation: CAWSVTPTEAFF.

The chain is built from TRBV12-3 or TRBV12-4 and TRBJ2-7; 8 bases fit TRBD1. V lost 6 bases, J lost 3 bases, and 7 bases stayed unmatched. The CDR3 sequence is 14 residues long. The CDR3 reads CASSGGQVIYEQYF. The CDR3 bases are TGTGCCAGCAGCGGGGGACAGGTAATCTACGAGCAGTACTTC.